This T cell receptor (beta chain) was documented in a study of blood T cell repertoires in COVID-19. Looking at the study overall: Whether acute or convalescent, the COVID-19 samples came from the United States, Italy and Spain.

TCRdb's copy holds only in-frame clones and misses some; the assay was immunoSEQ multiplex PCR. The sample has about 120,000 clones; more than 75% are singletons. This receptor was taken from a woman in her sixties or seventies with acute or convalescent COVID-19. Sequenced input: peripheral blood.

For the CDR3, the DNA is TGTGCCAGCAGCGTAAGCACAGATACGCAGTATTTT. Protein product: CASSVSTDTQYF. The V gene is TRBV12-3 or TRBV12-4, the J gene TRBJ2-3; D not resolved. This CDR3 is built from 12 residues. The V gene lost 6 bases and the J gene lost 0 bases, with 4 bases spanning the gap.